This T cell receptor beta chain was captured in a study of cytomegalovirus exposure and HLA in healthy donors. Study context: An earlier analysis found under 130 million unique TCR beta sequences from around 180 million T cells. General study results and limits: The listing of 150 or so TCR beta chains classed them as cytomegalovirus-associated.

The CDR3 spans 16 residues. V was shortened by 4 bases and J by 3 bases, with 16 bases between the two germline ends. Germline lookup yields CDR1 SGHDN and CDR2 FVKESK. PCR primers comprised 60 Vbeta and 13 Jbeta primers. The table came from immunoSEQ multiplex PCR; TCRdb's copy has only in-frame clones and leaves some out. This table has under 130,000 clones, approximately 72% appearing once. A word on this clone: As yet, its antigen is unknown.

The chain uses TRBV14 and TRBJ1-3, with no clear D. Sequencing was performed on PBMCs. The receptor was isolated from a man aged 25-45 years in good health and CMV-seronegative. The CDR3 is CASSRRGSVYGNTIYF. CDR3 sequence (DNA): TGTGCCAGCAGCCGTCGGGGATCGGTCTATGGAAACACCATATATTTT. Together with reference TRBV14 and TRBJ1-3, the CDR3 gives the full variable domain: EAGVTQFPSHSVIEKGQTVTLRCDPISGHDNLYWYRRVMGKEIKFLLHFVKESKQDESGMPNNRFLAERTGGTYSTLKVQPAELEDSGVYFCASSRRGSVYGNTIYFGEGSWLTVV.